Below are 18 T cell receptor beta chains sequenced from a single sample in a study of T cell repertoires in cytomegalovirus infection. TCRdb ran MiXCR on the reads and lists one entry per CDR3 protein. The sample records about 740,000 distinct CDR3 sequences, approximately 40% being singletons. Source material: PBMCs. Every receptor here comes from a human donor in good health (CMV status not recorded). Some clones in this sample may be carry-over from other donors' samples.

The chain recombines TRBV11-1 with TRBJ2-5; unclear D gene. V dropped 5 bases and J dropped 0 bases, with 13 bases sitting between them. CDR3 size: 15 residues. The germline V gene encodes CDR1 SGHAT and CDR2 FQDESV (reference sequence). CDR3 region: CASSPAIRDQETQYF. CDR3 DNA sequence: TGTGCCAGCAGCCCCGCGATTCGGGACCAAGAGACCCAGTACTTC.

This rearrangement joins TRBV5-1 to TRBJ2-5; tentatively, D is TRBD2 (5 bases). Trimming left V 3 bases short and J 5 bases short, with 20 bases between. This CDR3 comprises 16 residues. Germline CDR1 reads SGHRS; CDR2 reads YFSETQ. The DNA of the CDR3 is TGCGCCAGCAGCTGGCTGGGAGTAAGGGCCGGGGAGACCCAGTACTTC. This sequence encodes CASSWLGVRAGETQYF. The complete variable domain, with remaining parts taken from reference TRBV5-1 and TRBJ2-5, reads KAGVTQTPRYLIKTRGQQVTLSCSPISGHRSVSWYQQTPGQGLQFLFEYFSETQRNKGNFPGRFSGRQFSNSRSEMNVSTLELGDSALYLCASSWLGVRAGETQYFGPGTRLLVL.

Points on this clonotype: One end of the junction fails to match germline, which may point to a read error. This sequence joins TRBV7-9 and TRBJ1-1, with 7 bases fitting TRBD1. This CDR3 comprises 14 residues. In germline, CDR1 is SEHNR, CDR2 FQNEAQ (reference sequence). DNA for the CDR3: TGTGCCAGCAGCCTGGGACAGTCGAACACTCAAGCTTTCTTT. Translation gives CASSLGQSNTQAFF.

This sequence joins TRBV25-1 and TRBJ1-4, with D possibly being TRBD1 (6 bases). The V end lost 1 base, the J end lost 8 bases, and 17 bases lay between the germline ends. This CDR3 spans 16 amino acids. The V gene's germline CDR1 is MGHDK and CDR2 SYGVNS. CDR3 DNA: TGTGCCAGCAGTGAATTTTGGGCAGGGGCCCAAGAAAAACTGTTTTTT. It encodes CASSEFWAGAQEKLFF.

V gene TRBV7-9 combines with J gene TRBJ2-3; 9 bases are a match to TRBD1. CDR3 size: 17 residues. The germline CDR1 and CDR2 sequences are SEHNR and FQNEAQ (reference sequence). V dropped 2 bases and J dropped 4; count of bases not matched to a gene: 10. The CDR3 coding sequence is TGTGCCAGCAGCTTAAGGCTCGGACAGGGGTTAGCAGATACGCAGTATTTT. Translation: CASSLRLGQGLADTQYF.

The V call is TRBV7-9, the J call TRBJ2-7; TRBD1 matches at 7 bases. CDR1 is SEHNR and CDR2 is FQNEAQ in the germline V gene (reference sequence). The J segment lost 0 bases and the V segment lost 5 bases, leaving 7 bases of the junction unmatched. The CDR3 has 15 residues. The CDR3 protein is CASSLTGAGSYEQYF. The CDR3 DNA follows: TGTGCCAGCAGCCTTACAGGGGCCGGCTCCTACGAGCAGTACTTC.

The chain joins TRBV2 to TRBJ2-7, with D possibly TRBD1 on 5 matching bases. V was pared by 4 bases and J by 1 base, with 11 bases between. The CDR3 runs to 14 residues. The germline V gene encodes CDR1 SNHLY and CDR2 FYNNEI. In DNA, the CDR3 is TGTGCCAGCAGTGGACAGCTTTTTTCCTACGAGCAGTACTTC. Protein product: CASSGQLFSYEQYF.

The V call is TRBV15, the J call TRBJ2-3, with 10 bases identical to TRBD2. The V and J ends lost 3 bases and 1 base, in that order; junction bases with no gene match: 10. Germline CDR1 is LNHNV and CDR2 is YYDKDF (reference sequence). The CDR3 has 18 amino acids. In DNA form, the CDR3 reads TGTGCCACCAGCAGCGAACCCATAGCGGGAGGCGGCACAGATACGCAGTATTTT. Protein product: CATSSEPIAGGGTDTQYF.

With respect to this clonotype: At one end, the junction sequence differs from germline, possibly due to a read error. The J gene is TRBJ1-1, the V gene TRBV6-6; no reliable D call. The CDR3 is 13 residues long. The germline CDR1 and CDR2 sequences are MNHNY and SVGAGI (reference sequence). In nucleotides, the CDR3 is TGTGCCAGCAGTTACGCGGGGAACACTGAAGATTGCTTT. Translated, it gives CASSYAGNTEDCF.

This rearrangement joins TRBV7-8 to TRBJ1-1; D perhaps matches TRBD1 (6 bases). The germline V gene has CDR1 SGHVS and CDR2 FQNEAQ. The V gene lost 1 base and the J gene lost 4 bases, with 13 bases spanning the gap. The CDR3 totals 15 residues. The CDR3 region has the DNA TGTGCCAGCAGCTTAGGACTGGGGGCGCGCACTGAAGCTTTCTTT. Translated: CASSLGLGARTEAFF.

For the CDR3, the DNA is TGTGCCAGCAGCTTAGCGCCAGGGGGGGCAGATACGCAGTATTTT. Its protein product is CASSLAPGGADTQYF. V is TRBV7-2 and J is TRBJ2-3; the D call may be TRBD1 or TRBD2 (7 bases each). The CDR3 totals 15 residues. Germline values: CDR1 SGHTA, CDR2 FQGNSA. V lost 0 bases and J lost 4, with 11 bases in between.

This clonotype occurred a few times. The chain combines TRBV11-2 with TRBJ2-4, with unresolved D. The CDR3 is 15 amino acids. Germline V gives CDR1 SGHAT, CDR2 FQNNGV. Trimming took 4 bases from V and 0 from J, leaving 10 bases between them. Here the CDR3 reads CASSYLRLAKNIQYF. The CDR3 coding sequence is TGTGCCAGCAGCTATCTCCGATTAGCCAAAAACATTCAGTACTTC.

Notes on this clonotype: Compared with germline, one end of the junction differs, possibly owing to a read error. This chain connects TRBV6-1 to TRBJ1-3; D is ambiguous. CDR3 length: 17 residues. The V gene's germline CDR1 is MNHNS and CDR2 SASEGT. The CDR3 here is CASSQAPRRQSGNTIYF. CDR3 DNA: TGTGCCAGCAGTCAAGCCCCGCGACGCCAATCTGGAAACACCATATATTTT.

The chain uses TRBV4-2 and TRBJ2-2, with D possibly being TRBD1 (6 bases). This CDR3 has 13 residues. The V gene lost 2 bases and the J gene lost 7 bases, with 8 bases spanning the gap. Looked up from germline, CDR1 is LGHNA and CDR2 is YNFKEQ. This CDR3 is CASSQQTGGELFF. The DNA for the CDR3 is TGTGCCAGCAGCCAACAGACAGGCGGGGAGCTGTTTTTT.

This clonotype was observed at least ten times. This chain links TRBV7-2 with TRBJ1-1; D is uncertain. This CDR3 comprises 12 residues. CDR1 is SGHTA, CDR2 FQGNSA, per germline. V dropped 5 bases and J dropped 7 bases, with 11 bases sitting between them. The CDR3 sequence: CASSLGRIEAFF. DNA of the CDR3: TGTGCCAGCAGCCTAGGACGGATTGAAGCTTTCTTT.

The table lists this clonotype with many counts. CDR3 nucleotide sequence: TGTGCCAGCAGTTTTACTAACGGGACTCCTAATAGAAAGTATTTT. As protein: CASSFTNGTPNRKYF. The chain recombines TRBV7-2 with TRBJ2-3; maybe TRBD2 (6 bases). Germline CDR1 SGHTA, CDR2 FQGNSA. CDR3 size: 15 residues. Trimming removed 6 bases from V and 13 bases from J, with 26 bases in between.

About this clonotype: The junction shows a germline mismatch at one end, possibly a read error. The chain links TRBV27 to TRBJ1-1; D ambiguous. This CDR3 region has 16 residues. Germline values: CDR1 MNHEY, CDR2 SMNVEV (reference sequence). The CDR3 DNA sequence: TGTGCCAGCTCCCAACGGACGGGTCGTGTGGCCACTGAAGATTTCTTT. Translated, it gives CASSQRTGRVATEDFF.

The chain combines TRBV7-8 with TRBJ2-7, with 14 bases that match TRBD2. Germline CDR1 SGHVS, CDR2 FQNEAQ. V lost 5 bases to trimming and J lost 2 bases; unmatched junction nucleotides: 2. This CDR3 contains 15 residues. The CDR3 coding sequence is TGTGCCAGCAGCGCGGGACTAGCGGGGGCCTACGAGCAGTACTTC. It specifies CASSAGLAGAYEQYF. The full variable domain, completed using reference TRBV7-8 and TRBJ2-7, is GAGVSQSPRYKVAKRGQDVALRCDPISGHVSLFWYQQALGQGPEFLTYFQNEAQLDKSGLPSDRFFAERPEGSVSTLKIQRTQQEDSAVYLCASSAGLAGAYEQYFGPGTRLTVT.